These 17 T cell receptor beta chains came from one sample sequenced in a study of beta chain features in type 1 diabetes. Isolated RNA was reverse transcribed in full, so expressed TCRB transcripts were sequenced. TCRdb's table, derived via immunoSEQ multiplex PCR, lists solely in-frame clones and lacks some. The sample has almost 350,000 clones; around 20% are singletons. The sequenced sample consisted of naive CD4+ T cells from blood. The receptors stem from a woman between 18 and 29 years old in good health.

This clone was found a few times. The genes are TRBV11-2 and TRBJ1-1; tentative D call: TRBD1 (5 bases). The CDR3 totals 13 residues. V was pared by 4 bases and J by 2 bases, with 8 bases between. Germline loops: CDR1 SGHAT, CDR2 FQNNGV. The CDR3 nucleotides are TGTGCCAGCAGCTCCCAGGGAAACACTGAAGCTTTCTTT. Translated: CASSSQGNTEAFF.

The CDR3 nucleotides read TGTGCCAGTAGTAGGGACAGGGGACACAATCAGCCCCAGCATTTT. Translated, it gives CASSRDRGHNQPQHF. The gene calls are TRBV19 and TRBJ1-5, with 10 bases lining up with TRBD1. The CDR3 totals 15 residues. Germline values: CDR1 LNHDA, CDR2 SQIVND (reference sequence). The J segment lost 3 bases and the V segment lost 4 bases, leaving 3 bases of the junction unmatched. The full variable domain, with the rest looked up from reference TRBV19 and TRBJ1-5, is DGGITQSPKYLFRKEGQNVTLSCEQNLNHDAMYWYRQDPGQGLRLIYYSQIVNDFQKGDIAEGYSVSREKKESFPLTVTSAQKNPTAFYLCASSRDRGHNQPQHFGDGTRLSIL.

The chain has TRBV6-5 and TRBJ1-4; D gene unclear. The V gene's germline CDR1 is MNHEY and CDR2 SVGAGI. Trimming took 6 bases from V and 2 from J, leaving 7 bases between them. The CDR3 is 13 amino acids. The chain's CDR3 is CASRTRTNEKLFF. CDR3 in DNA: TGTGCCAGCAGAACTAGGACTAATGAAAAACTGTTTTTT.

This chain links TRBV28 with TRBJ1-6; 8 nucleotides agree with TRBD1. J was trimmed by 4 bases and V by 6 bases; bases with no gene match: 11. CDR3 size: 17 residues. Germline V CDR1 and CDR2: MDHEN, SYDVKM. The CDR3: CASRPLGQGVYNSPLHF. As DNA, the CDR3 is TGTGCCAGCAGACCCCTCGGACAGGGCGTTTATAATTCACCCCTCCACTTT.

This clone has more than one count but fewer than ten. The chain has TRBV18 and TRBJ1-5; D might be TRBD1 (5 bases). CDR1 and CDR2 (germline): KGHSH, LQKENI. The length of the CDR3 is 13 residues. Trimming took off 2 bases at V and 6 bases at J, with 8 bases between the two ends. The CDR3 nucleotides read TGTGCCAGCTCACCATACCAGGGTCAGCCCCAGCATTTT. It encodes CASSPYQGQPQHF.

There are a few counts of this clone. This chain links TRBV18 with TRBJ2-7; perhaps TRBD2 as D (5 bases). This CDR3 is 13 amino acids long. V was trimmed by 3 bases and J by 5 bases, leaving 11 bases between them. CDR1 and CDR2 (germline): KGHSH, LQKENI. In DNA form, the CDR3 reads TGTGCCAGCTCACCGGTTTTGAGGGACGAGCAGTACTTC. It yields the protein CASSPVLRDEQYF.

The chain employs TRBV4-1 and TRBJ1-2, with D perhaps TRBD1 (6 bases). This CDR3 is 13 amino acids long. CDR1 MGHRA and CDR2 YSYEKL come from the germline V gene. The V end was cut by 4 bases, the J end by 14 bases, with 20 bases between. CDR3 residues: CASSRIPGQRSTF. For the CDR3, the DNA is TGCGCCAGCAGCCGTATACCGGGACAACGGAGTACCTTC.

A few counts support this clone. V gene TRBV20-1 combines with J gene TRBJ1-4; unclear D gene. Deletions cut 2 bases from V and 8 bases from J, with 6 bases between. CDR1 is DFQATT, CDR2 SNEGSKA, per germline (reference sequence). This CDR3 contains 11 residues. CDR3 amino acids: CSARHGEKLFF. The CDR3 DNA is TGCAGTGCTAGACATGGCGAAAAACTGTTTTTT.

This clone was seen a handful of times. The chain uses TRBV4-1 and TRBJ2-3; 10 bases map to TRBD2. This CDR3 region has 17 residues. J was trimmed by 0 bases and V by 4 bases; bases with no gene match: 7. Germline CDR1 reads MGHRA; CDR2 reads YSYEKL. The CDR3 loop reads CASSREATSGSTDTQYF. CDR3 in DNA: TGCGCCAGCAGCCGGGAGGCGACTAGCGGGAGCACAGATACGCAGTATTTT.

In this sample, this clone turned up once. This chain joins TRBV6-5 and TRBJ2-3; 7 bases line up with TRBD2. Germline trimming cut 0 bases from V and 2 bases from J; bases unmatched to any gene: 5. The length of the CDR3 is 16 residues. Per germline, CDR1 MNHEY and CDR2 SVGAGI. CDR3 sequence: CASSYSRGSFTDTQYF. CDR3 DNA: TGTGCCAGCAGTTACTCGCGGGGGAGTTTCACAGATACGCAGTATTTT.

There are a few counts of this clone. The chain carries TRBV5-4 and TRBJ2-1; no definite D call. V was pared by 4 bases and J by 2 bases, with 10 bases between. Germline V gives CDR1 SGHNT, CDR2 YYREEE (reference sequence). The CDR3 length is 14 residues. This CDR3 reads CASSPPVAYNEQFF. The CDR3 nucleotides read TGTGCCAGCAGCCCGCCAGTGGCCTACAATGAGCAGTTCTTC.

The chain has TRBV7-9 and TRBJ2-1, with TRBD2 matching over 9 bases. The J segment lost 0 bases and the V segment lost 1 base, leaving 1 base of the junction unmatched. There are 16 residues in the CDR3. Germline V gives CDR1 SEHNR, CDR2 FQNEAQ (reference sequence). Here the CDR3 DNA reads TGTGCCAGCAGCTTAGGGACTAGCGACTCCTACAATGAGCAGTTCTTC. Translation: CASSLGTSDSYNEQFF.

The chain is built from TRBV6-6 and TRBJ1-1, with a possible D match to TRBD1 (6 bases). CDR1 is MNHNY and CDR2 is SVGAGI in the germline V gene (reference sequence). The CDR3 has 13 residues. The germline V and J ends were trimmed by 8 bases and 5 bases, with 15 bases remaining between them. CDR3 sequence: CASAAGVGTEAFF. The CDR3 DNA reads TGTGCCAGCGCCGCAGGGGTTGGAACTGAAGCTTTCTTT.

The DNA for the CDR3 is TGTGCCAGCAGAACGGGGGGATCAGATACGCAGTATTTT. Translated: CASRTGGSDTQYF. J is TRBJ2-3 and V is TRBV6-6; TRBD2 matches at 7 bases. Germline CDR1 and CDR2: MNHNY and SVGAGI (reference sequence). Germline trimming cut 6 bases from V and 4 bases from J; bases unmatched to any gene: 4. The CDR3 sequence is 13 residues long.

This clone was found a few times. The V call is TRBV30, the J call TRBJ2-2, with a tentative D call TRBD2 (6 bases). This CDR3 spans 13 amino acids. Germline CDR1 reads GTSNPN; CDR2 reads SVGIG (reference sequence). Trimming removed 3 bases at V and 6 bases at J, with 11 bases between. In DNA form, the CDR3 reads TGTGCCTGGAGGACCCCGGGGGCCGGGGAGCTGTTTTTT. Translating gives CAWRTPGAGELFF.

This clone was seen only a few times. This same CDR3 is encoded by further DNA sequences in the sample. The V and J genes are TRBV18 and TRBJ2-3, with a weak D call TRBD2 (5 bases). CDR1 and CDR2 from the germline V gene are KGHSH and LQKENI. Trimming stripped 3 bases from V and 5 bases from J, with 9 bases between. The CDR3 covers 13 residues. CDR3 in DNA: TGTGCCAGCTCACCTGCTGGAGGAGATACGCAGTATTTT. Protein sequence: CASSPAGGDTQYF.

This chain joins TRBV5-1 and TRBJ2-1; 12 bases agree with TRBD2. The ends lost 4 bases at V and 8 bases at J; junction bases unmatched: 10. In germline, CDR1 is SGHRS, CDR2 YFSETQ. This CDR3 is built from 16 residues. The CDR3 nucleotides read TGCGCCAGCAGCCCGAGACTAGCGGGAGCGGCGGATGAGCAGTTCTTC. Residues: CASSPRLAGAADEQFF.